This T cell receptor (beta chain) stems from a study of Graves' ophthalmopathy and Graves' hyperthyroidism. This clonotype was recorded at least ten times. Its antigen is undetermined. RNA transcripts yielded amplified TCR beta CDR3 regions. First-round RT-PCR relied on HTBI primers, and a second-round multiplex PCR came next. One entry per CDR3 protein, called by TCRdb with MiXCR from the multiplex PCR reads. This sample carries around 520,000 distinct CDR3 sequences, about two fifths of them seen once, and the ten largest clones take about 4.1%. Study-level findings and limits: Blood also held most thyroid clonotypes expanded above 0.001 frequency.

Germline trimming cut 6 bases from V and 7 bases from J; bases unmatched to any gene: 8. Germline V gene data show CDR1 as SNHLY and CDR2 as FYNNEI. The CDR3 is 13 amino acids. This clonotype was sampled from an adult man with Graves' hyperthyroidism. The chain couples TRBV2 to TRBJ1-2; 7 bases map to TRBD1. Sequences were obtained from peripheral blood or thyroid tissue (not recorded which). CDR3 DNA sequence: TGTGCCAGCAGAGGACAGGATACGGGTGGCTACACCTTC. Amino acid sequence: CASRGQDTGGYTF.